This section outlines one T cell receptor (beta chain) sequence together with its context. The antigen remains undetermined. It was with 60 Vbeta and 13 Jbeta primers that the PCR ran. Libraries were prepared by immunoSEQ multiplex PCR; TCRdb keeps only in-frame clonotypes and omits some of them. Of about 59,000 clones in the sample, about four fifths were seen once. The sample belongs to a study of cytomegalovirus exposure and HLA in healthy donors. The study, taken as a whole, reports: An analysis that was carried out later associated 15,000 to 20,000 TCR beta sequences with HLA alleles at 0.05 false discovery rate. Later on, a genetic analysis was performed. It linked a missense variant in DCLRE1C with V- and J-gene trimming of TCR beta.

The CDR3 sequence is 15 residues long. In germline, CDR1 is KGHSH, CDR2 LQKENI. V was trimmed by 3 bases and J by 4 bases, leaving 16 bases between them. Healthy bone marrow donors formed the donor group. Donors showed nominal health when sampled, although they likely had unrecorded immune exposures. The chain couples TRBV18 to TRBJ2-7, with D perhaps TRBD1 (5 bases). The clonotype was recovered from a woman in her forties in good health and CMV-seronegative. The sequenced sample was PBMCs. The CDR3 region has the DNA TGTGCCAGCTCACCCATGACAGATCCCGGGTACGAGCAGTACTTC. It translates to CASSPMTDPGYEQYF.